The clone carrying this T cell receptor (beta chain) appeared a single time. Its antigen is undetermined. Sequencing relied on immunoSEQ assay v3.0, run at survey level. In sequencing, about 35,000-50,000 T-cell genomes per sample were targeted. TCRdb keeps only in-frame clones here, not all; method: immunoSEQ multiplex PCR. This sample has 40,000 to 50,000 clones, with 94% found just once. This entry is derived from a study of long-term antiretroviral therapy in people with HIV. Looking at the study overall: It was about a decade before the 2015 immediate-ART recommendation that the earliest samples were taken. Findings of the study overall: Relative to transplant donor controls, diversity remained lower despite increasing after ART. Compared with controls, HIV repertoires showed narrower CDR3 length ranges.

Between the trimmed V and J ends, which lost 4 bases and 9 bases, there was a span of 12 bases. Per the germline V gene, CDR1 is LGHNA and CDR2 is YNFKEQ. This CDR3 has 13 residues. This material consisted of unsorted PBMCs, taken around 9.2 years after starting antiretroviral therapy. The V gene is TRBV4-2, the J gene TRBJ2-2; a possible D gene is TRBD2 (6 bases). The TCR was taken from a young man with HIV. CDR3 in DNA: TGTGCCAGCAGCCCCCCGCGGGGAAGGGAGCTGTTTTTT. Translation: CASSPPRGRELFF.